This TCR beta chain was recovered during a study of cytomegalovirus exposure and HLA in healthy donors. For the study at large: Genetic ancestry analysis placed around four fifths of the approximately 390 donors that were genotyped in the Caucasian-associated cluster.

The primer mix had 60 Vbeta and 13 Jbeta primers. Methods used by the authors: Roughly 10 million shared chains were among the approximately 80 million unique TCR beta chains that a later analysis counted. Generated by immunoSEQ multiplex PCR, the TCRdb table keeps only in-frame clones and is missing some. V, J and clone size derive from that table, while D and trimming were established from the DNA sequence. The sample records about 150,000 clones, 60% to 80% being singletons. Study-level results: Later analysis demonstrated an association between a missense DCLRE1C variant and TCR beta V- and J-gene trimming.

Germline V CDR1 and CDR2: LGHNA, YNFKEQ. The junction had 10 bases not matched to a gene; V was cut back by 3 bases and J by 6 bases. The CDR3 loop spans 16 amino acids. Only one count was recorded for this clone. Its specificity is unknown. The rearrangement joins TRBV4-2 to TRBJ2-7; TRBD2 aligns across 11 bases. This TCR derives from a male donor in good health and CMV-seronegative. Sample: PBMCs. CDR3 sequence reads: CASSQLSLAGGLEQYF. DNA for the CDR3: TGTGCCAGCAGCCAGCTGTCTCTAGCGGGGGGCCTCGAGCAGTACTTC.